Below, 27 T cell receptor beta chains from the same sample are listed, as sequenced in a study of cytomegalovirus exposure and HLA in healthy donors. With 60 Vbeta and 13 Jbeta primers, the PCR was carried out. Generated by immunoSEQ multiplex PCR, the TCRdb table keeps only in-frame clones and is missing some. This repertoire shows over 250,000 clones, 80% to 90% found once; its top ten account for around 3.7%. The source material was PBMCs. The origin of the receptors is a middle-aged man in good health and CMV-seropositive.

The chain carries TRBV11-2 and TRBJ2-7, with a weak D call TRBD2 (5 bases). CDR3 length: 15 amino acids. With 2 bases removed from V and 1 base from J, the gap between germline ends came to 12 bases. Germline assignment: CDR1 SGHAT and CDR2 FQNNGV. CDR3 sequence (DNA): TGTGCCAGCAGCTTATTCGGCGGGCCTTCCTACGAGCAGTACTTC. Encoded protein: CASSLFGGPSYEQYF. The complete variable domain, with remaining parts taken from reference TRBV11-2 and TRBJ2-7, reads EAGVAQSPRYKIIEKRQSVAFWCNPISGHATLYWYQQILGQGPKLLIQFQNNGVVDDSQLPKDRFSAERLKGVDSTLKIQPAKLEDSAVYLCASSLFGGPSYEQYFGPGTRLTVT.

This chain links TRBV7-9 with TRBJ1-5; D gene uncertain. The germline V and J ends were trimmed by 5 bases and 0 bases, with 11 bases remaining between them. CDR1 is SEHNR and CDR2 is FQNEAQ in the germline V gene (reference sequence). The CDR3 sequence is 15 residues long. The CDR3 spells CASSLSLDSNQPQHF. CDR3 coding DNA: TGTGCCAGCAGCCTTAGTCTAGATAGCAATCAGCCCCAGCATTTT. Full variable domain (outside the CDR3, taken from reference TRBV7-9 and TRBJ1-5): DTGVSQNPRHKITKRGQNVTFRCDPISEHNRLYWYRQTLGQGPEFLTYFQNEAQLEKSRLLSDRFSAERPKGSFSTLEIQRTEQGDSAMYLCASSLSLDSNQPQHFGDGTRLSIL.

The rearrangement links TRBV7-9 to TRBJ2-1; 7 bases are shared with TRBD2. With 1 base clipped from V and 4 bases from J, the junction kept 1 base outside the gene matches. The CDR3 length is 14 residues. From germline, CDR1 is SEHNR and CDR2 FQNEAQ (reference sequence). The CDR3 DNA sequence: TGTGCCAGCAGCTTAGGGGGAGGGTACAATGAGCAGTTCTTC. This gives the protein CASSLGGGYNEQFF.

V and J are TRBV5-1 and TRBJ2-2; 16 positions agree with TRBD2. Per germline, CDR1 SGHRS and CDR2 YFSETQ. This CDR3 contains 17 residues. J gave up 6 bases and V 4 bases, and 6 bases lay outside the gene matches. This CDR3 reads CASSPGLAGGLAGELFF. The CDR3 DNA sequence: TGCGCCAGCAGCCCGGGACTAGCGGGAGGGCTGGCCGGGGAGCTGTTTTTT.

There are a few counts of this clone. V and J are TRBV18 and TRBJ2-7; D is unresolved. CDR1 and CDR2 (germline): KGHSH, LQKENI. Trimming left V 2 bases short and J 3 bases short, with 5 bases between. The CDR3 is 12 amino acids. The CDR3, as DNA: TGTGCCAGCTCACCAGCCAGCTACGAGCAGTACTTC. This gives the protein CASSPASYEQYF.

This sequence joins TRBV18 and TRBJ2-5; no definite D call. The CDR3 consists of 16 residues. CDR1 and CDR2 from the germline V gene are KGHSH and LQKENI. V lost 0 bases and J lost 1, with 12 bases in between. The CDR3: CASSPPVPKPQETQYF. As DNA, the CDR3 is TGTGCCAGCTCACCACCAGTACCTAAACCCCAAGAGACCCAGTACTTC.

This clone was counted only a few times. This chain joins TRBV6-1 and TRBJ1-3; D gene unclear. V was shortened by 4 bases and J by 8 bases, with 21 bases between the two germline ends. CDR3 length: 16 residues. The germline CDR1 and CDR2 sequences are MNHNS and SASEGT. CDR3 region: CASSGQGHESGDTIYF. CDR3 sequence (DNA): TGTGCCAGCAGTGGGCAAGGGCATGAGAGCGGCGACACCATATATTTT.

The gene calls are TRBV5-1 and TRBJ2-7; D remains unclear. Germline loops: CDR1 SGHRS, CDR2 YFSETQ. The ends were cut back, 2 bases at V and 5 bases at J, with 8 bases in the middle. The CDR3 contains 12 residues. CDR3 in DNA: TGCGCCAGCAGCTTAGAGGATCACGAGCAGTACTTC. Its protein product is CASSLEDHEQYF.

The CDR3 sequence: CASRLTGTGFRETQYF. CDR3 coding DNA: TGTGCCAGCAGACTAACCGGGACAGGGTTCAGGGAGACCCAGTACTTC. V and J are TRBV27 and TRBJ2-5; TRBD1 matches 9 bases. The germline gives CDR1 MNHEY, CDR2 SMNVEV (reference sequence). This CDR3 contains 16 residues. Unmatched junction bases numbered 13, after V lost 6 bases and J lost 5 bases.

The V and J genes are TRBV18 and TRBJ2-7, with D possibly TRBD1 on 6 matching bases. Germline-derived CDR1 and CDR2 are KGHSH and LQKENI. Trimming removed 4 bases at V and 0 bases at J, with 13 bases between. The CDR3 sequence is 15 residues long. In DNA, the CDR3 is TGTGCCAGCTCACGCCCTACGGGACACTCCTACGAGCAGTACTTC. This gives the protein CASSRPTGHSYEQYF.

This sequence joins TRBV12-2 and TRBJ2-3; TRBD2 is the table's D call, not checked against the DNA. TRBV12-2 is a pseudogene locus. This CDR3 has 15 residues. The CDR3 reads CASRLVAGVTDTQYF. DNA of the CDR3: TGTGCAAGTCGCTTGGTAGCGGGAGTCACAGATACGCAGTATTTT.

This sequence joins TRBV20-1 and TRBJ2-5; D may be TRBD2 (5 bases). Deletions cut 5 bases from V and 9 bases from J, with 13 bases between. The germline CDR1 and CDR2 sequences are DFQATT and SNEGSKA (reference sequence). The CDR3 is 11 amino acids. In nucleotides, the CDR3 is TGCAGTGCTTTACCGACCGGGGCCCAGTACTTC. Translating it yields CSALPTGAQYF.

Worth noting for this clone: A junction boundary mismatches the germline segment, possibly from a read error. The chain recombines TRBV7-9 with TRBJ1-1, with D perhaps TRBD1 (5 bases). Germline lookup yields CDR1 SEHNR and CDR2 FQNEAQ (reference sequence). CDR3 length: 16 amino acids. The chain's CDR3 is CSSSPGRGRSHTEAFF. In DNA, the CDR3 is TGTTCCAGCAGCCCAGGGAGGGGACGAAGTCACACTGAAGCTTTCTTT.

The genes are TRBV5-6 and TRBJ1-2; 9 nucleotides align to TRBD1. Germline trimming cut 1 base from V and 3 bases from J; bases unmatched to any gene: 7. Germline V gives CDR1 SGHDT, CDR2 YYEEEE. This CDR3 contains 16 residues. CDR3 amino acids: CASSLNRGRRDYGYTF. The CDR3 DNA is TGTGCCAGCAGCTTGAACAGGGGGCGCCGGGACTATGGCTACACCTTC.

The chain's CDR3 is CASLRGYNEQFF. CDR3 in DNA: TGTGCCAGCTTACGGGGCTACAATGAGCAGTTCTTC. V is TRBV2 and J is TRBJ2-1, with TRBD2 as a possible D gene (5 bases). The V end lost 8 bases, the J end lost 3 bases, and 8 bases lay between the germline ends. Germline values: CDR1 SNHLY, CDR2 FYNNEI. The CDR3 is made up of 12 amino acids.

The chain carries TRBV11-2 and TRBJ2-1; maybe TRBD1 (8 bases). Trimming left V 6 bases short and J 3 bases short, with 15 bases between. This CDR3 spans 15 amino acids. The germline gives CDR1 SGHAT, CDR2 FQNNGV. The CDR3 reads CASRPQGGLYNEQFF. DNA of the CDR3: TGTGCCAGCAGGCCACAGGGGGGGCTCTACAATGAGCAGTTCTTC.

The J gene is TRBJ2-5, the V gene TRBV27; no definite D call. The DNA matches TRBJ2-7 better at its end, which makes the J call doubtful. Per germline, CDR1 MNHEY and CDR2 SMNVEV (reference sequence). The CDR3 consists of 13 residues. The CDR3 region is CASSPAGLHEQYF. CDR3 bases: TGTGCCAGCAGTCCAGCAGGTCTTCACGAGCAGTACTTC.

This chain connects TRBV13 to TRBJ1-4; perhaps TRBD1 as D (5 bases). V was clipped by 4 bases and J by 7 bases, with 10 bases between them. Germline values: CDR1 PRHDT, CDR2 FYEKMQ (reference sequence). The length of the CDR3 is 13 residues. Here the CDR3 DNA reads TGTGCCAGCAGCTCAGACGGGGGTGAAAAACTGTTTTTT. It specifies CASSSDGGEKLFF.

Worth noting for this clone: The junction and the germline gene differ at one end; a read error may be behind it. The chain links TRBV7-7 to TRBJ2-3; D is undetermined. The CDR3 is made up of 13 amino acids. Germline V CDR1 and CDR2: SSHAT, FNYEAQ (reference sequence). CDR3 bases: TGTGCTAGCAGCTTGGCAGGCCCAGATACGCAGTATTTT. It yields the protein CASSLAGPDTQYF.

J is TRBJ1-4 and V is TRBV15, with TRBD1 matching 7 bases. This CDR3 is 14 amino acids long. The V and J ends lost 3 bases and 8 bases, in that order; junction bases with no gene match: 6. CDR1 is LNHNV and CDR2 is YYDKDF in the germline V gene (reference sequence). The CDR3 spells CATSSEGAGEKLFF. DNA of the CDR3: TGTGCCACCAGCAGTGAGGGGGCGGGGGAAAAACTGTTTTTT.

V is TRBV21-1 and J is TRBJ2-7; TRBD2 is taken as the D call from the table, unchecked against the DNA. TRBV21-1 is described as a pseudogene. This CDR3 has 15 residues. CDR3 sequence: CASSKSSGRPLEQYF. CDR3 bases: TGTGCCAGCAGCAAATCTAGCGGGAGGCCCCTCGAGCAGTACTTC.

The CDR3 sequence: CSVGARNTGELFF. The DNA of the CDR3 is TGCAGCGTTGGGGCCAGGAACACCGGGGAGCTGTTTTTT. The gene calls are TRBV29-1 and TRBJ2-2, with D unresolved. The CDR3 consists of 13 residues. Germline V lookup: CDR1 SQVTM, CDR2 ANQGSEA. The V and J ends lost 4 bases and 1 base respectively, with 7 bases between them.

On this clone: The same CDR3 also results from other DNA sequences found in this sample. The V and J genes are TRBV18 and TRBJ2-7; no firm D call. The CDR3 spans 12 residues. Trimming took off 2 bases at V and 3 bases at J, with 5 bases between the two ends. Germline V gene sequence: CDR1 KGHSH, CDR2 LQKENI. CDR3 nucleotides: TGTGCCAGCTCACCAGGCAGCTACGAGCAGTACTTC. Translated, it gives CASSPGSYEQYF.

V usage is TRBV28 and J usage is TRBJ1-4, with D tentatively TRBD1 (5 bases). CDR1 and CDR2 from the germline V gene are MDHEN and SYDVKM. The CDR3 extends over 17 amino acids. Trimming removed 6 bases at V and 0 bases at J, with 17 bases between. The CDR3 DNA is TGTGCCAGCAGAACTTCAAAGACAGTCGCAACTAATGAAAAACTGTTTTTT. Its translation is CASRTSKTVATNEKLFF.

The chain links TRBV7-2 to TRBJ2-3, with 8 bases identical to TRBD2. From germline, CDR1 is SGHTA and CDR2 FQGNSA. The trim removed 1 base at V and 5 bases at J, leaving 8 bases unmatched. The length of the CDR3 is 16 residues. The CDR3 sequence is CASSLVGAGVRDTQYF. The CDR3 DNA reads TGTGCCAGCAGCTTAGTAGGAGCGGGAGTAAGAGATACGCAGTATTTT.

This rearrangement joins TRBV27 to TRBJ2-2, with a weak D call TRBD1 (5 bases). V lost 3 bases to trimming and J lost 6 bases, with 11 bases between them. This CDR3 is built from 14 residues. The V gene's germline CDR1 is MNHEY and CDR2 SMNVEV (reference sequence). This CDR3 is CASSFGRVAGELFF. The DNA of the CDR3 is TGTGCCAGCAGTTTTGGCAGGGTTGCCGGGGAGCTGTTTTTT.

This clone was picked up one time. The V gene is TRBV7-3, the J gene TRBJ2-5, with a possible D match to TRBD2 (6 bases). V shed 5 bases and J shed 5 bases, with 18 bases lying between them. CDR3 size: 15 residues. Per the germline V gene, CDR1 is SGHTA and CDR2 is FQGTGA. As DNA, the CDR3 is TGTGCCAGCAGCCCTACTGGAGGGGCTGGGGAGACCCAGTACTTC. Protein: CASSPTGGAGETQYF.